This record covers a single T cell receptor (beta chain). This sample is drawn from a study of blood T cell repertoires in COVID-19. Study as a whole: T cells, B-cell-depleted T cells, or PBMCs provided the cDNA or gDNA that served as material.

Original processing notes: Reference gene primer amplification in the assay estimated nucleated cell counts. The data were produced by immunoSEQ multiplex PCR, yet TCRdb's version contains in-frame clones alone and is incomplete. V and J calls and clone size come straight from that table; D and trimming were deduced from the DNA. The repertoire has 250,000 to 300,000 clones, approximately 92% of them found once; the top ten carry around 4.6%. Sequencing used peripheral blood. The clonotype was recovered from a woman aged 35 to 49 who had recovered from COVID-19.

CDR3 sequence (DNA): TGTGCCACAGGACTAGCGAAAAGACCCCAAGAGACCCAGTACTTC. This sequence encodes CATGLAKRPQETQYF. The chain recombines TRBV3-1 (or the pseudogene TRBV3-2) with TRBJ2-5; 9 positions agree with TRBD2. The CDR3 is 15 residues long. CDR1 LGHDT and CDR2 YNNKEL come from the germline V gene (reference sequence). Trimming cost V 10 bases and J 1 base; bases outside gene matches: 10.